A single sample is the source of the 15 T cell receptor beta chains below, sequenced in a study of PD-1 blockade in mismatch repair-deficient tumors (dated by TCRdb to the late 2010s). Libraries were built with the immunoSEQ multiplex PCR assay. TCRdb retrieved this table from immuneACCESS and kept in-frame rearrangements only. Not all clones are present; in checked studies, unresolved V genes account for under half, and no reason is known for the remainder. The sample profile shows 56,000 or so clones; about 80% of them were found once. Clones ranked in the top ten supply around 3.2% of the sample. The sample consisted of peripheral blood, taken 4 weeks after starting pembrolizumab. The receptors shown here come from an adult with mismatch repair-deficient cancer.

The rearrangement links TRBV21-1 to TRBJ2-1; the D segment call TRBD1 is taken from the table without a DNA check. TRBV21-1 is deemed a pseudogene. CDR3 length: 22 residues. The CDR3, as DNA: TGTGCCAGCGAACAAAAAGAGCCCCCCACGTCCGGCTTGGGTTTCCGGGACAGGCTACGGTTCTTC. Translation: CASEQKEPPTSGLGFRDRLRFF.

The genes are TRBV27 and TRBJ1-5, with D hard to call. V lost 4 bases and J 3 bases, leaving 7 bases between the germline ends. The CDR3 runs to 13 residues. Per the germline V gene, CDR1 is MNHEY and CDR2 is SMNVEV (reference sequence). Here the CDR3 DNA reads TGTGCCAGCAGTTCAACCCACAATCAGCCCCAGCATTTT. Translating gives CASSSTHNQPQHF.

The rearrangement joins TRBV6-5 to TRBJ2-5; 8 bases are a match to TRBD2. CDR1 is MNHEY, CDR2 SVGAGI, per germline. The CDR3 covers 15 residues. J was trimmed by 3 bases and V by 5 bases; bases with no gene match: 8. The DNA of the CDR3 is TGTGCCAGCAGTCCCCGGGGGCGGGGGGAAGAGACCCAGTACTTC. Its translation is CASSPRGRGEETQYF.

The genes are TRBV5-1 and TRBJ1-2, with 10 bases aligning to TRBD1. Germline V gene lookup returns CDR1 SGHRS and CDR2 YFSETQ. After removal of 1 base from V and 6 bases from J, the junction contained 3 bases not matched to a gene. The CDR3 spans 14 residues. CDR3 in amino acids: CASSLWGQGNGYTF. CDR3 nucleotides: TGCGCCAGCAGCTTGTGGGGACAGGGGAATGGCTACACCTTC.

The V and J genes are TRBV6-5 and TRBJ1-3; D is ambiguous. CDR3 length equals 14 residues. V shed 7 bases and J shed 0 bases, with 10 bases lying between them. CDR1 is MNHEY and CDR2 is SVGAGI in the germline V gene. CDR3 residues: CASKYGDSGNTIYF. The CDR3 DNA is TGTGCCAGCAAGTACGGGGACTCTGGAAACACCATATATTTT.

The chain couples TRBV11-2 to TRBJ2-1; 13 nucleotides line up with TRBD2. Germline CDR1 reads SGHAT; CDR2 reads FQNNGV. Germline trimming cut 4 bases from V and 7 bases from J; bases unmatched to any gene: 7. CDR3 size: 16 residues. As DNA, the CDR3 is TGTGCCAGCAGCTCGAGACTACTAGCGGGGGGGAATGAGCAGTTCTTC. Protein sequence: CASSSRLLAGGNEQFF.

The chain links TRBV29-1 to TRBJ1-2; D is undetermined. V lost 3 bases, J lost 0 bases, and 5 bases lay in between. The CDR3 consists of 12 residues. Looked up from germline, CDR1 is SQVTM and CDR2 is ANQGSEA. CDR3 in DNA: TGCAGCGTTGAGGAATCTAACTATGGCTACACCTTC. Translated, it gives CSVEESNYGYTF. The complete variable domain, with remaining parts taken from reference TRBV29-1 and TRBJ1-2, reads SAVISQKPSRDICQRGTSLTIQCQVDSQVTMMFWYRQQPGQSLTLIATANQGSEATYESGFVIDKFPISRPNLTFSTLTVSNMSPEDSSIYLCSVEESNYGYTFGSGTRLTVV.

The rearrangement links TRBV5-1 to TRBJ2-5, with D possibly being TRBD2 (6 bases). This CDR3 is built from 15 residues. Trimming stripped 3 bases from V and 5 bases from J, with 17 bases between. Looked up from germline, CDR1 is SGHRS and CDR2 is YFSETQ. CDR3 sequence reads: CASSSIGAGTETQYF. The CDR3 DNA reads TGCGCCAGCAGCTCGATAGGGGCGGGGACGGAGACCCAGTACTTC. The full variable domain, with the rest looked up from reference TRBV5-1 and TRBJ2-5, is KAGVTQTPRYLIKTRGQQVTLSCSPISGHRSVSWYQQTPGQGLQFLFEYFSETQRNKGNFPGRFSGRQFSNSRSEMNVSTLELGDSALYLCASSSIGAGTETQYFGPGTRLLVL.

The V and J genes are TRBV11-2 and TRBJ2-1; TRBD2 agrees at 14 bases. The junction had 3 bases not matched to a gene; V was cut back by 2 bases and J by 6 bases. Germline-derived CDR1 and CDR2 are SGHAT and FQNNGV. The CDR3 totals 16 residues. The CDR3 loop reads CASSLQTSGRANEQFF. The CDR3 bases are TGTGCCAGCAGCTTACAGACTAGCGGGAGGGCCAATGAGCAGTTCTTC.

This rearrangement joins TRBV7-9 to TRBJ2-2; D gene uncertain. Trimming left V 4 bases short and J 1 base short, with 19 bases between. Germline V gene lookup returns CDR1 SEHNR and CDR2 FQNEAQ (reference sequence). CDR3 size: 18 residues. In DNA, the CDR3 is TGTGCCAGCAGCTCCCCCCCGGTGGATTCTCTGAACACCGGGGAGCTGTTTTTT. Amino acid sequence: CASSSPPVDSLNTGELFF.

The rearrangement links TRBV14 to TRBJ2-1, with a tentative D call TRBD2 (5 bases). Germline V gene data show CDR1 as SGHDN and CDR2 as FVKESK. This CDR3 region has 15 residues. The ends were cut back, 0 bases at V and 7 bases at J, with 13 bases in the middle. In nucleotides, the CDR3 is TGTGCCAGCAGCCAAGATGGGAGTCCAAATAATGAGCAGTTCTTC. Translation gives CASSQDGSPNNEQFF.

This chain uses TRBV20-1 with TRBJ2-7; D unclear. Germline V CDR1 and CDR2: DFQATT, SNEGSKA (reference sequence). This CDR3 is built from 11 residues. Trimming removed 2 bases from V and 1 base from J, with 3 bases in between. CDR3 amino acids: CSARTSYEQYF. The CDR3 coding sequence is TGCAGTGCTAGAACTTCCTACGAGCAGTACTTC.

This chain joins TRBV18 and TRBJ1-4; TRBD1 agrees at 7 bases. V shed 4 bases and J 4 bases; nucleotides not matched to a gene: 6. The germline V gene encodes CDR1 KGHSH and CDR2 LQKENI. This CDR3 contains 15 residues. CDR3 nucleotide sequence: TGTGCCAGCTCACGAAGCGGGACAGTTAATGAAAAACTGTTTTTT. Translated, it gives CASSRSGTVNEKLFF.

This clone was seen a few times. The CDR3 DNA reads TGTGCCAGCAGTTTATCTAGGGTCCACGAGCAGTACTTC. Amino acid sequence: CASSLSRVHEQYF. V is TRBV28 and J is TRBJ2-7; D call uncertain. CDR1 and CDR2 from the germline V gene are MDHEN and SYDVKM. The germline V and J ends were trimmed by 1 base and 5 bases, with 9 bases remaining between them. The CDR3 length is 13 residues.

The rearrangement uses TRBV5-4 and TRBJ2-6; tentatively, D is TRBD1 (5 bases). From germline, CDR1 is SGHNT and CDR2 YYREEE (reference sequence). CDR3 length: 17 residues. The ends were cut back, 4 bases at V and 0 bases at J, with 14 bases in the middle. CDR3 sequence: CASSTKTANSGANVLTF. In DNA, the CDR3 is TGTGCCAGCAGCACGAAGACAGCGAACTCTGGGGCCAACGTCCTGACTTTC.